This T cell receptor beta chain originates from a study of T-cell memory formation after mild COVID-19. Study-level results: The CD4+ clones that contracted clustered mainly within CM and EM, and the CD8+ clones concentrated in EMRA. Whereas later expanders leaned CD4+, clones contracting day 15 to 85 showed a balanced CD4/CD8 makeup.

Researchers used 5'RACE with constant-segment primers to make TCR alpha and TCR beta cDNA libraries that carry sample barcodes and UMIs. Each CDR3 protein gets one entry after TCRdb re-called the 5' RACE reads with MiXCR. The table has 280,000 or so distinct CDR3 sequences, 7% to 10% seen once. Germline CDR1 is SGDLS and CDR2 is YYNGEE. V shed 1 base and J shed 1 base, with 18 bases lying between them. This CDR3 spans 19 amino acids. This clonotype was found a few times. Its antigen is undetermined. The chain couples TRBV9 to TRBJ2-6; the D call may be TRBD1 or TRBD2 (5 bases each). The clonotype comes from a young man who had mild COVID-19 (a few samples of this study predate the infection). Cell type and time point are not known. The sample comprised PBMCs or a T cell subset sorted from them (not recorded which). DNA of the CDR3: TGTGCCAGCAGCGTACCAACCGGGACGGCGTTGTCTGGGGCCAACGTCCTGACTTTC. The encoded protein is CASSVPTGTALSGANVLTF.